The 17 T cell receptor beta chains in this list originate from one sample, sequenced in a study of human T cells and chemical hapten exposure. The time point was: healthy volunteer bleed at 2 weeks. RNA extraction used unfractionated whole blood as the source of total RNA. MiXCR, run by TCRdb on the RACE reads, gives a single entry per CDR3 protein. The sample has some 120,000 distinct CDR3 sequences; around 8.2% are singletons. Sequencing was carried out using whole blood. Every receptor here comes from a male donor in good health. Some clones in this sample may be carry-over from other donors' samples.

The chain recombines TRBV25-1 with TRBJ1-1; D is ambiguous. Germline CDR1 MGHDK, CDR2 SYGVNS. This CDR3 spans 12 amino acids. Between the trimmed V and J ends, which lost 4 bases and 4 bases, there was a span of 7 bases. The CDR3, as DNA: TGTGCCAGCAGTGCATTCGGCACTGAAGCTTTCTTT. The encoded protein is CASSAFGTEAFF.

This clonotype was picked up a small number of times. The chain recombines TRBV7-8 with TRBJ2-7, with D possibly being TRBD1 (8 bases). CDR1 is SGHVS and CDR2 is FQNEAQ in the germline V gene. The CDR3 runs 15 residues. Trimming took off 5 bases at V and 3 bases at J, with 17 bases between the two ends. Written as DNA, the CDR3 is TGTGCCAGCAGCCAGGCGGGGGACAGGAACTACGAGCAGTACTTC. Translating gives CASSQAGDRNYEQYF.

This clonotype was seen more than once but under ten times. The rearrangement joins TRBV20-1 to TRBJ2-3; maybe TRBD2 (5 bases). Germline V gives CDR1 DFQATT, CDR2 SNEGSKA (reference sequence). The CDR3 spans 13 residues. V lost 1 base and J 4 bases, leaving 9 bases between the germline ends. The CDR3 region has the DNA TGCAGTGCTAGAGGGGGAGCGGCAGATACGCAGTATTTT. Encoded protein: CSARGGAADTQYF.

The chain couples TRBV7-2 to TRBJ2-7; weak D call: TRBD1 (5 bases). Germline V gives CDR1 SGHTA, CDR2 FQGNSA. V gave up 5 bases and J gave up 3 bases, with 11 bases separating them. The CDR3 sequence is 13 residues long. The CDR3 here is CASSKVQDYEQYF. In DNA, the CDR3 is TGTGCCAGCAGCAAAGTACAGGACTACGAGCAGTACTTC. The variable domain in full, completed from reference TRBV7-2 and TRBJ2-7, reads GAGVSQSPSNKVTEKGKDVELRCDPISGHTALYWYRQSLGQGLEFLIYFQGNSAPDKSGLPSDRFSAERTGGSVSTLTIQRTQQEDSAVYLCASSKVQDYEQYFGPGTRLTVT.

The CDR3 protein is CSGLETEAFF. CDR3 nucleotide sequence: TGCAGCGGTCTGGAGACTGAAGCTTTCTTT. J is TRBJ1-1 and V is TRBV29-1; D remains unclear. The CDR3 runs to 10 residues. CDR1 is SQVTM and CDR2 is ANQGSEA in the germline V gene. The ends were cut back, 7 bases at V and 5 bases at J, with 8 bases in the middle.

With regard to this clonotype: This is likely a read error, given that the CDR3 carries no conserved phenylalanine or tryptophan at its end. The gene calls are TRBV20-1 and TRBJ1-1; TRBD1 matches 7 bases. Germline V lookup: CDR1 DFQATT, CDR2 SNEGSKA (reference sequence). This CDR3 is 13 amino acids long. J gave up 3 bases and V 7 bases, and 8 bases lay outside the gene matches. The CDR3 DNA is TGCAGTGGTACGGGACAGCGAGACACTGAAGCTTTCCTT. It codes for CSGTGQRDTEAFL.

The gene calls are TRBV12-3 or TRBV12-4 and TRBJ1-1; D is unresolved. The CDR3 is made up of 14 amino acids. V was cut by 7 bases and J by 1 base, with 13 bases left in between. The CDR3 DNA sequence: TGTGCCAGCACCTCTTATACGGAGAACACTGAAGCTTTCTTT. It codes for CASTSYTENTEAFF.

On this clonotype itself: A clone one base away is much larger, so this may be a read error. The chain recombines TRBV7-3 with TRBJ1-2, with unresolved D. Germline values: CDR1 SGHTA, CDR2 FQGTGA. This CDR3 spans 13 amino acids. The V end was cut by 4 bases, the J end by 7 bases, with 13 bases between. CDR3 sequence reads: CASSSDGYFGYTF. CDR3 bases: TGTGCCAGCAGCTCCGACGGATACTTTGGCTACACCTTC.

This clonotype was detected a few times. The chain couples TRBV10-3 to TRBJ1-2; D may be TRBD1 (5 bases). Trimming pared 3 bases from V and 4 bases from J, leaving 15 bases between. Germline values: CDR1 ENHRY, CDR2 SYGVKD. This CDR3 has 15 residues. The CDR3 protein is CAISDNGGAGYGYTF. The CDR3 DNA is TGTGCCATCAGTGACAACGGCGGGGCAGGCTATGGCTACACCTTC.

This clonotype was recorded at least ten times. V is TRBV12-5 and J is TRBJ2-7; D gene unclear. V lost 3 bases to trimming and J lost 2 bases, with 14 bases between them. CDR3 length equals 15 residues. In germline, CDR1 is LGHNT, CDR2 FRNRAP. The CDR3 here is CASGLGLPPAYEQYF. CDR3 coding DNA: TGTGCTAGTGGTTTAGGATTGCCCCCTGCCTACGAGCAGTACTTC.

This clonotype has just a few counts. This chain connects TRBV9 to TRBJ2-1; 12 nucleotides agree with TRBD2. The trim removed 0 bases at V and 1 base at J, leaving 8 bases unmatched. The CDR3 is made up of 19 amino acids. Germline assignment: CDR1 SGDLS and CDR2 YYNGEE. The CDR3 bases are TGTGCCAGCAGCGTAGTAAGTCTAGCGGGGGGGGGTTCCTACAATGAGCAGTTCTTC. Translation: CASSVVSLAGGGSYNEQFF.

This CDR3 is CASRPGTGGETGELFF. CDR3 DNA: TGTGCCAGCAGGCCGGGGACAGGGGGCGAAACCGGGGAGCTGTTTTTT. The rearrangement uses TRBV12-3 or TRBV12-4 and TRBJ2-2; 12 bases match TRBD1. The CDR3 runs 16 residues. V was pared by 6 bases and J by 5 bases, with 7 bases of the junction left unmatched.

This clonotype was counted ten times or more. This sequence joins TRBV20-1 and TRBJ2-4; weak D call: TRBD2 (6 bases). The V end lost 5 bases, the J end lost 3 bases, and 11 bases lay between the germline ends. CDR3 length equals 13 residues. Looked up from germline, CDR1 is DFQATT and CDR2 is SNEGSKA (reference sequence). The CDR3 loop is CSARGGLKNIQYF. As DNA, the CDR3 is TGCAGTGCTCGGGGAGGACTCAAAAACATTCAGTACTTC.

This clonotype was detected a few times. This sequence joins TRBV25-1 and TRBJ2-2; TRBD1 might be the D (6 bases). Germline V gives CDR1 MGHDK, CDR2 SYGVNS. This CDR3 is built from 16 residues. The germline V and J ends were trimmed by 2 bases and 0 bases, with 10 bases remaining between them. In DNA form, the CDR3 reads TGTGCCAGCAGTGAAGGAACAGGGCCGAACACCGGGGAGCTGTTTTTT. Its protein product is CASSEGTGPNTGELFF.

This clonotype was counted many times. This rearrangement joins TRBV7-9 to TRBJ2-6, with TRBD1 identical over 7 bases. V trimming: 1 base; J trimming: 0 bases; junction bases outside the gene matches: 9. CDR1 and CDR2 (germline): SEHNR, FQNEAQ (reference sequence). CDR3 size: 19 residues. The CDR3 sequence: CASSLGGTASSSGANVLTF. DNA of the CDR3: TGTGCCAGCAGCTTAGGGGGGACAGCCTCCAGCTCTGGGGCCAACGTCCTGACTTTC.

The rearrangement uses TRBV3-1 and TRBJ2-7; D gene unclear. The V and J ends lost 0 bases and 6 bases respectively, with 9 bases between them. This CDR3 has 13 amino acids. Germline V gene sequence: CDR1 LGHDT, CDR2 YNNKEL (reference sequence). In DNA, the CDR3 is TGTGCCAGCAGCCAAGATGCACCGGTCGAGCAGTACTTC. It yields the protein CASSQDAPVEQYF.

In its sample, this clonotype was seen many times. The chain recombines TRBV18 with TRBJ2-5; no reliable D call. Per germline, CDR1 KGHSH and CDR2 LQKENI. V lost 3 bases and J lost 5, with 4 bases in between. The CDR3 consists of 11 residues. CDR3 nucleotide sequence: TGTGCCAGCTCACCCCGGGAGACCCAGTACTTC. It yields the protein CASSPRETQYF.